This T cell receptor (beta chain) was captured in a study of tumor-infiltrating lymphocytes in primary liver carcinoma. Study-level findings and limits: The overlap of tumor-adjacent and tumor-blood pairs was smaller than that of tumor region pairs.

The germline gives CDR1 MNHEY, CDR2 SVGEGT. This CDR3 is built from 14 residues. V was cut by 11 bases and J by 1 base, with 17 bases left in between. About this clonotype itself: What it binds is unknown.

Total RNA (about 500 ng) served as template for TCR beta cDNA synthesis primed by a constant-region primer. Investigators got TCR beta libraries out of three nested multiplex PCR rounds, done with slightly modified ARM-PCR. It was with TRBV1-TRBV30 forward primers and a C-beta reverse primer that the first two PCR rounds were run, at around 10 cycles each. TCRdb re-called the multiplex PCR reads through MiXCR, storing one row per CDR3 protein. The table records some 100,000 distinct CDR3 sequences, about 62% of them present only once. For each extraction, RNA and DNA were obtained together from approximately 20-30 mg of unsorted bulk tissue. Subjects presented with primary liver carcinoma managed by surgical resection.

The chain is built from TRBV6-2 or TRBV6-3 and TRBJ2-5; D is unresolved. Sequencing used liver tumor tissue from sampling region 2. The sample's subset: tumor region T2, inferior pole. This clonotype originated in a woman aged 55-70 years with primary liver carcinoma and hepatitis B virus infection. CDR3 sequence (DNA): TGTGCCCGCCGTTACGGTGGTATCCAAGAGACCCAGTACTTC. Its translation: CARRYGGIQETQYF.